A single sample gave rise to the 6 T cell receptor beta chains below, sequenced in a study of T cell clonotyping in hematopoietic cell transplantation. The assay was immunoSEQ multiplex PCR, and TCRdb's table has in-frame clones only and misses some. Of 37,000 or so clones listed, over 75% are singletons. The sample was peripheral blood mononuclear cells. The receptors originated from a middle-aged woman in good health. Some clones in this sample may be carry-over from other donors' samples.

The genes are TRBV20-1 and TRBJ2-7; D perhaps matches TRBD2 (5 bases). Per the germline V gene, CDR1 is DFQATT and CDR2 is SNEGSKA (reference sequence). V gave up 6 bases and J gave up 7 bases, with 13 bases separating them. This CDR3 spans 11 amino acids. The CDR3 DNA reads as TGCAGTGCCCATCTTTCGGGAGAGCAGTACTTC. This encodes CSAHLSGEQYF.

The chain joins TRBV28 to TRBJ1-5, with D perhaps TRBD1 (6 bases). CDR3 size: 15 residues. Germline V gene data show CDR1 as MDHEN and CDR2 as SYDVKM. With 6 bases removed from V and 5 bases from J, the gap between germline ends came to 17 bases. For the CDR3, the DNA is TGTGCCAGCAGGGAACTTCAGGGGTTCCATCAGCCCCAGCATTTT. It encodes CASRELQGFHQPQHF.

This chain links TRBV7-2 with TRBJ1-1; D is unclear. This CDR3 is 13 amino acids long. In germline, CDR1 is SGHTA, CDR2 FQGNSA. V lost 1 base to trimming and J lost 2 bases, with 5 bases between them. The CDR3 DNA reads as TGTGCCAGCAGCTTAGTGGGAAACACTGAAGCTTTCTTT. Translation gives CASSLVGNTEAFF.

The chain is built from TRBV5-1 and TRBJ2-5, with D possibly being TRBD1 (6 bases). Germline V gives CDR1 SGHRS, CDR2 YFSETQ. This CDR3 region has 14 residues. With 7 bases removed from V and 4 bases from J, the gap between germline ends came to 17 bases. The CDR3 here is CASAREQGTETQYF. In nucleotides, the CDR3 is TGCGCCAGCGCGAGAGAACAGGGAACAGAGACCCAGTACTTC.

V gene TRBV4-3 combines with J gene TRBJ1-2; no firm D call. The CDR3 runs 13 residues. The V and J ends lost 0 bases and 11 bases respectively, with 13 bases between them. Germline CDR1 is LGHNA and CDR2 is YSLEER. DNA for the CDR3: TGCGCCAGCAGCCAAGATTTCAGCTCTGGGTACACCTTC. Its translation: CASSQDFSSGYTF.

This chain connects TRBV28 to TRBJ2-5; D gene uncertain. The CDR3 extends over 13 amino acids. In germline, CDR1 is MDHEN, CDR2 SYDVKM. The V end was cut by 9 bases, the J end by 0 bases, with 11 bases between. This chain's CDR3 is CASTRQDQETQYF. The DNA of the CDR3 is TGTGCCAGTACCCGTCAGGACCAAGAGACCCAGTACTTC.